This TCR beta chain came from a study of blood T cell repertoires in COVID-19. Study background: COVID-19 samples, acute and convalescent, were from the United States, Italy and Spain. PBMCs, B-cell-depleted T cells, or T cells provided the cDNA or gDNA that made up the material.

This CDR3 comprises 14 residues. Germline V gene data show CDR1 as MNHEY and CDR2 as SVGEGT. V gave up 4 bases and J gave up 3 bases, with 10 bases separating them. In the original processing: Reference gene primer amplification yielded estimated nucleated cell counts. This table comes from immunoSEQ multiplex PCR, and its TCRdb copy is limited to in-frame clones, with some not included. Clone size and the V and J calls come from that table; the DNA yielded D and trimming. The sample shows approximately 200,000 clones, roughly 89% of them seen only once. This TCR derives from a man in his 60s who had recovered from COVID-19. The chain links TRBV6-2 or TRBV6-3 to TRBJ2-1; no clear D gene. Material: peripheral blood. CDR3 coding DNA: TGTGCCAGCAGTTTCTCCCAGGACTACAATGAGCAGTTCTTC. Amino acid sequence: CASSFSQDYNEQFF.